This TCR beta chain originates from a study of T cells after yellow fever vaccination. Study summary: Low-cell-number fractions underwent preparation using SMART-Seq v4 Ultra Low Input. Overall study findings and caveats: FACS-sorted repertoires might harbor abundant contaminating clonotypes from the bulk population.

This clonotype was detected a few times. What it recognizes is unknown. The 5'RACE template-switching step produced TCR cDNA and added a universal primer site and UMIs. MiXCR, applied by TCRdb to the 5' RACE reads, yields one record per CDR3 protein. The data hold some 560,000 distinct CDR3 sequences, with around 17% observed a single time. The ends lost 8 bases at V and 0 bases at J; junction bases unmatched: 4. This CDR3 is built from 13 residues. The germline gives CDR1 SNHLY, CDR2 FYNNEI. The sequencing used PBMCs, collected 5 to 6 days after the first yellow fever vaccination. The chain recombines TRBV2 with TRBJ2-7; 7 positions agree with TRBD1. This sequence originates from a man aged 18 to 30 who received the YFV17D yellow fever vaccine. CDR3 DNA sequence: TGTGCCAGCTTGACAGGGAGCTCCTACGAGCAGTACTTC. Translation gives CASLTGSSYEQYF.